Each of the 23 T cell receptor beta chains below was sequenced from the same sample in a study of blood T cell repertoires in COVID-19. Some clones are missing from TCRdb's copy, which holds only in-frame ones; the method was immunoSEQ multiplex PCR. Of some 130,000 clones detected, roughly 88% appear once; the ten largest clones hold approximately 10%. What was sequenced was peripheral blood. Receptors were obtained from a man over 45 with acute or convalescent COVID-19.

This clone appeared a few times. CDR3 coding DNA: TGTGCCAGCAGCGCTGCCTCTTCGGTCGGCGAGCAGTACTTC. Translation gives CASSAASSVGEQYF. The chain employs TRBV6-6 and TRBJ2-7; D unclear. The CDR3 spans 14 residues. Trimming left V 6 bases short and J 6 bases short, with 18 bases between. Looked up from germline, CDR1 is MNHNY and CDR2 is SVGAGI (reference sequence).

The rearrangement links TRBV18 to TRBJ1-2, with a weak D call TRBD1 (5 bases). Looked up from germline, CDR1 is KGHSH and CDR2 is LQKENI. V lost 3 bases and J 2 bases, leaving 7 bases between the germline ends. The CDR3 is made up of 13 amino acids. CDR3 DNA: TGTGCCAGCTCACCGGCAGGGAACTATGGCTACACCTTC. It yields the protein CASSPAGNYGYTF.

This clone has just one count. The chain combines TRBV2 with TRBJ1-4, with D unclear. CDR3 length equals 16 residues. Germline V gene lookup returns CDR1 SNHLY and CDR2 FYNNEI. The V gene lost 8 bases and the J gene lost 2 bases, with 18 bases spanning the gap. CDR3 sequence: CASRMLEETTNEKLFF. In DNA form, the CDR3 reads TGTGCCAGCCGCATGTTGGAGGAGACGACTAATGAAAAACTGTTTTTT.

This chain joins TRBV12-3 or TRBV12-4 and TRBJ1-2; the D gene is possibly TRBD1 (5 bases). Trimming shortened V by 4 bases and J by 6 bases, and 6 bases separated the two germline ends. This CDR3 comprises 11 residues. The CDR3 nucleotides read TGTGCCAGCAGTTGGGGGGATGGCTACACCTTC. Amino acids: CASSWGDGYTF.

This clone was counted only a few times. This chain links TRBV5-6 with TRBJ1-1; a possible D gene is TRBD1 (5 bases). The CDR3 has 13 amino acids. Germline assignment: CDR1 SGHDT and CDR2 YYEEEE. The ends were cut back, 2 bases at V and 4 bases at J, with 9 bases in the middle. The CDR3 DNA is TGTGCCAGCAGCTTCCAGGGTCCCACTGAAGCTTTCTTT. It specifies CASSFQGPTEAFF.

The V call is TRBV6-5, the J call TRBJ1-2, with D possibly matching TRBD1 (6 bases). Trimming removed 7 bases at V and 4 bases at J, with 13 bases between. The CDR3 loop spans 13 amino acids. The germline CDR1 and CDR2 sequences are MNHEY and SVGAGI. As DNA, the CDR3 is TGTGCCAGCACCCTAGGGGGGGCCTATGGCTACACCTTC. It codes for CASTLGGAYGYTF.

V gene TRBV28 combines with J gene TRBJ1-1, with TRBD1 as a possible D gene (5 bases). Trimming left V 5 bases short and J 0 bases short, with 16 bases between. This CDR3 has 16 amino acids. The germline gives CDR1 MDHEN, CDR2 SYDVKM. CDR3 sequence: CASSPLSARVNTEAFF. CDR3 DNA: TGTGCCAGCAGTCCCCTCTCCGCCAGGGTGAACACTGAAGCTTTCTTT.

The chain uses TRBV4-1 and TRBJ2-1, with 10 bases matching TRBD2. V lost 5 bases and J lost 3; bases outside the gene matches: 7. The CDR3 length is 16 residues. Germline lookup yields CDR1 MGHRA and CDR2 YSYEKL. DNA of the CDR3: TGCGCCAGCAGCGCCCACCGGACTAGCGGCTACAATGAGCAGTTCTTC. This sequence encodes CASSAHRTSGYNEQFF.

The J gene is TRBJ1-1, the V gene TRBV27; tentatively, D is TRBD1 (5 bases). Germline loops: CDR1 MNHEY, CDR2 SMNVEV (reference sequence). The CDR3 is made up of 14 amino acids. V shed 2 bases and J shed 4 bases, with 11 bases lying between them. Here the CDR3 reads CASSLMKGVTEAFF. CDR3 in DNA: TGTGCCAGCAGTTTAATGAAAGGGGTCACTGAAGCTTTCTTT.

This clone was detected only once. The CDR3 loop reads CASDAGTITFYGYTF. Here the CDR3 DNA reads TGTGCCAGCGATGCCGGGACAATAACCTTTTATGGCTACACCTTC. This chain joins TRBV2 and TRBJ1-2, with D perhaps TRBD1 (6 bases). CDR1 and CDR2 from the germline V gene are SNHLY and FYNNEI. Trimming removed 8 bases from V and 5 bases from J, with 21 bases in between. The CDR3 runs 15 residues.

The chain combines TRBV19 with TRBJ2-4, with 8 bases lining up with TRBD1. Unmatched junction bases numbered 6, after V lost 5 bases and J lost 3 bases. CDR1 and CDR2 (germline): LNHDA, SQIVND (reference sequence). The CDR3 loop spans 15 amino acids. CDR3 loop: CASSSGGLGKNIQYF. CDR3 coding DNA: TGTGCCAGTAGTTCAGGGGGCCTTGGCAAAAACATTCAGTACTTC.

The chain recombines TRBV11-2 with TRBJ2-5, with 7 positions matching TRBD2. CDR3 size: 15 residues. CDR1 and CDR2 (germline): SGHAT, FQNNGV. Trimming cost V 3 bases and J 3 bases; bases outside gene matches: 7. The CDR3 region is CASSFEIAGEETQYF. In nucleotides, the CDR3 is TGTGCCAGCAGCTTTGAGATAGCGGGCGAAGAGACCCAGTACTTC.

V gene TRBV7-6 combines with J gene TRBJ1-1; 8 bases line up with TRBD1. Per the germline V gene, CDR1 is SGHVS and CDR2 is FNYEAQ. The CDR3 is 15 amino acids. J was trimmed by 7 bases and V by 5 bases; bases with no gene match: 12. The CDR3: CASSRSTGGYGEAFF. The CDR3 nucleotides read TGTGCCAGCAGCCGCTCCACAGGGGGGTACGGTGAAGCTTTCTTT.

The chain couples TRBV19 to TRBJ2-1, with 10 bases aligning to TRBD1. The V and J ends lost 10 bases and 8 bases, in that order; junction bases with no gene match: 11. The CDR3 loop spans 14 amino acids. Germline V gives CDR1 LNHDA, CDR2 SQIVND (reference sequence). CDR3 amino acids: CATSRDRGGDEQFF. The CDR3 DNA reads TGTGCCACCTCCCGGGACAGGGGTGGGGATGAGCAGTTCTTC.

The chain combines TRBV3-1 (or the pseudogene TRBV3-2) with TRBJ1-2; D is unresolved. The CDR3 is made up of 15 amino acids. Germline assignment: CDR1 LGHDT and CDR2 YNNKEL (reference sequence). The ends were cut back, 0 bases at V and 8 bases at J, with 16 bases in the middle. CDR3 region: CASSQESRPNTGYTF. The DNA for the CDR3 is TGTGCCAGCAGCCAAGAGTCCAGGCCTAACACCGGCTACACCTTC.

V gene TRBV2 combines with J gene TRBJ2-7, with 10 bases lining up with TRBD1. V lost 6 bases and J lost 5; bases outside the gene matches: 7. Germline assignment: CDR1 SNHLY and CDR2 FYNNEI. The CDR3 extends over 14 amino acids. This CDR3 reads CASRGDRGADEQYF. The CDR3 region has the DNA TGTGCCAGCAGGGGGGACAGGGGCGCCGACGAGCAGTACTTC.

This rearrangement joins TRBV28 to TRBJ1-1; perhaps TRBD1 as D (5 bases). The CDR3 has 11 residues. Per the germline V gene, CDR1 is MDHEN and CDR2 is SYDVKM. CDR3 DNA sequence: TGTGGCTCCAGGGATAGTGCGGTAGCTTTCTTT. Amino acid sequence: CGSRDSAVAFF.

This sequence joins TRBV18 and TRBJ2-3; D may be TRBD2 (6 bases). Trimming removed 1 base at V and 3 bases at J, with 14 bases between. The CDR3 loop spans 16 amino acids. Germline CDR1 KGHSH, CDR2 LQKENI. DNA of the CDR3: TGTGCCAGCTCACCACTGGGCGGGATGGTGACAGATACGCAGTATTTT. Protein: CASSPLGGMVTDTQYF.

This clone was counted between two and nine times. The CDR3 DNA reads TGTGCCAGCAGTTTCGGGACAGAGGAGACCCAGTACTTC. It codes for CASSFGTEETQYF. This rearrangement joins TRBV11-2 to TRBJ2-5; 7 nucleotides match TRBD1. Germline CDR1 and CDR2: SGHAT and FQNNGV. This CDR3 contains 13 residues. Trimming took 6 bases from V and 5 from J; bases not matched to a gene: 6.

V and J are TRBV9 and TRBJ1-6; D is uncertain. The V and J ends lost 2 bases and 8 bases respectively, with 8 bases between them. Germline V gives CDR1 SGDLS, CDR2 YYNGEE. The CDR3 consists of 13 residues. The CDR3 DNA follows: TGTGCCAGCAGCGTGACTTCCGATTCACCCCTCCACTTT. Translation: CASSVTSDSPLHF.

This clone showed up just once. CDR3 DNA: TGTGCCAGCAGCTTAACGCGGGACAGGGAGGATGGCTACACCTTC. Encoded protein: CASSLTRDREDGYTF. The rearrangement links TRBV7-3 to TRBJ1-2, with 9 bases that match TRBD1. Germline V gives CDR1 SGHTA, CDR2 FQGTGA. This CDR3 is built from 15 residues. V lost 0 bases to trimming and J lost 6 bases; unmatched junction nucleotides: 5.

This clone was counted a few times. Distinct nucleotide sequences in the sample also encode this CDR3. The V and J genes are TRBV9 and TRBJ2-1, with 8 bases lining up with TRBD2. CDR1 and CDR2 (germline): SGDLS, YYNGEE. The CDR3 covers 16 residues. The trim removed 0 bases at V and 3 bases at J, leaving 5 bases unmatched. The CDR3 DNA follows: TGTGCCAGCAGCGTAGATCCCAGCGGGAGCTACAATGAGCAGTTCTTC. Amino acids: CASSVDPSGSYNEQFF. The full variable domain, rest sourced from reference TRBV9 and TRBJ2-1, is DSGVTQTPKHLITATGQRVTLRCSPRSGDLSVYWYQQSLDQGLQFLIQYYNGEERAKGNILERFSAQQFPDLHSELNLSSLELGDSALYFCASSVDPSGSYNEQFFGPGTRLTVL.

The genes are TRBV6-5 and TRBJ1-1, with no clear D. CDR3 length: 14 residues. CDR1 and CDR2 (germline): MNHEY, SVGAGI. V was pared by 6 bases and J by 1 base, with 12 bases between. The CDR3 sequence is CASSYQPWNTEAFF. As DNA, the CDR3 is TGTGCCAGCAGCTATCAACCATGGAACACTGAAGCTTTCTTT.